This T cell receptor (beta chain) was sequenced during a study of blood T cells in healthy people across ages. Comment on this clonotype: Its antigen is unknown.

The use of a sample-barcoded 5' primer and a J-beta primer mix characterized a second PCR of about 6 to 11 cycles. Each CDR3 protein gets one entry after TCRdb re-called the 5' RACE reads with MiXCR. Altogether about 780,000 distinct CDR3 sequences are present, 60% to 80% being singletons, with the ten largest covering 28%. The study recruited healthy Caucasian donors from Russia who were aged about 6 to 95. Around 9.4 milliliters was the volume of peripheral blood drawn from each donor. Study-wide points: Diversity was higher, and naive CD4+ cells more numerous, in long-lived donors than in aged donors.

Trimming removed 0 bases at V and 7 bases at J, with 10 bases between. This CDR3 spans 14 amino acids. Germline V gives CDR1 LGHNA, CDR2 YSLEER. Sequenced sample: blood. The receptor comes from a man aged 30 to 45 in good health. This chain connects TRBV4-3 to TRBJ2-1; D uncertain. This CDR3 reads CASSQDAAANEQFF. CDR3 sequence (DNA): TGCGCCAGCAGCCAAGATGCCGCTGCAAATGAGCAGTTCTTC.